The rows below give T cell receptor beta chains drawn from one sample of a study of shared clonotypes between healthy human individuals. Sequenced by immunoSEQ multiplex PCR; TCRdb stores in-frame clones only, minus some. The sample consists of 2 million to 3 million clones, 93% of them appearing once. The sequencing sample was made of naive CD4+ T cells from PBMCs. These receptors originate from a man between 18 and 35 years old in good health. Some clones in this sample may be carry-over from other donors' samples. Each CDR3 is given without its conserved first and last residue. Some rows mark clone size as missing; the rest say once, few, many or name a class of expanded clone.

>NA|TRBV4-3
ASSQDPTGNQPQH
>NA|TRBV6-5
ASSSYRGVRTEAF
>NA|TRBV4-3
ASSQVGGRAYNEQF
>NA|TRBV19
ASSRDRGYEQY
>NA|TRBV7-2
ASSSRRDFYGYT
>NA|TRBV7-2
ASSLTPRGNEQF
>once|TRBV7-2
ASSLGTRADTQY
>few|TRBV9
ASSVGMTGNIQY
>NA|TRBV5-6
ASRHDRDYGYT
>NA|TRBV6-1
ASSEGRDRGGPRFAYNEQF
>NA|TRBV10-1
ASSEMGGELF
>NA|TRBV28
ASSLAGENTGELF
>NA|TRBV6-6
ASSYGVNTGELF
>NA|TRBV23-1
ASSHRRDDRGAYEQY
>NA|TRBV7-2
ASSLGAGSPYGYT
>NA|TRBV6-6
ASRNPGQIYEQY
>NA|TRBV7-9
ASSYAKPGLAGNEQF
>NA|TRBV5-1
ASSLEPAPYNEQF
>once|TRBV12-5
ASGLVREPTYTSSYNEQF
>NA|TRBV7-2
ASSLGVAGHQPQH
>once|TRBV4-1
ASSQSRTLNEKLF
>once|TRBV5-5
ASSLGLAGRGDREQY
>NA|TRBV28
ASSPRQGRGNEQF
>NA|TRBV28
ASTTPGSSYEQY
>NA|TRBV5-1
ASTQGGGPDTQY
>NA|TRBV25-1
ASSGIVGGPGDTQY
>NA|TRBV28
ASSLIGQGADTQY
>NA|TRBV6-1
ASSEVEWYQETQY
>NA|TRBV4-3
ASSQDSARAGATDTQY
>NA|TRBV9
ASSAGTSGFYEQY
>few|TRBV15
ATSRESTWTEYNEQF
>NA|TRBV7-3
ASSPLAGGGHNEQF
>NA|TRBV19
ASSQGRDLQQY
>NA|TRBV6-1
ASSEARIARVYQPQH
>NA|TRBV9
ASSVGLRTGITYSNQPQH
>NA|TRBV18
ASSPPLYGMMAGELF
>NA|TRBV14
ASSQDFWGPQLF